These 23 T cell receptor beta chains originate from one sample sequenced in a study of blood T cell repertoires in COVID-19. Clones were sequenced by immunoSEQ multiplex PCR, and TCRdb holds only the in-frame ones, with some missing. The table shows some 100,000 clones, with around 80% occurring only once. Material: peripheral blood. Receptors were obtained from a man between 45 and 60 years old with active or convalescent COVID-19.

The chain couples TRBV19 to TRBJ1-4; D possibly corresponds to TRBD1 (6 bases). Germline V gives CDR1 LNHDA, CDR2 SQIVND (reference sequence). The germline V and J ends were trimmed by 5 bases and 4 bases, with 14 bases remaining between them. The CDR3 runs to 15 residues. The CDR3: CASSSRQDNNEKLFF. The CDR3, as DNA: TGTGCCAGTAGTTCTCGACAGGACAATAATGAAAAACTGTTTTTT.

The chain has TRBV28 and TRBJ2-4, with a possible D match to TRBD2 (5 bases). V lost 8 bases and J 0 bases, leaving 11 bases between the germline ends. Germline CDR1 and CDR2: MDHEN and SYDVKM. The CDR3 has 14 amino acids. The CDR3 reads CASSGAAAKNIQYF. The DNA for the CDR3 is TGTGCCAGCTCCGGAGCGGCAGCCAAAAACATTCAGTACTTC.

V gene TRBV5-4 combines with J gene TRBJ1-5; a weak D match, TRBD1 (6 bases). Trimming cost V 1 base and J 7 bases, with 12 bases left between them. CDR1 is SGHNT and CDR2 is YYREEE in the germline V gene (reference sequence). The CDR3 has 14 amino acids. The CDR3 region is CASSLWGGSQPQHF. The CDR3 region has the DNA TGTGCCAGCAGCTTGTGGGGGGGCAGCCAGCCCCAGCATTTT.

The CDR3 protein is CAWSVQALLHEQYF. The DNA for the CDR3 is TGTGCCTGGAGTGTACAGGCGCTCCTCCACGAGCAGTACTTC. This chain connects TRBV30 to TRBJ2-7; D is perhaps TRBD1 (5 bases). V shed 0 bases and J shed 5 bases, with 14 bases lying between them. This CDR3 has 14 residues. The germline V gene has CDR1 GTSNPN and CDR2 SVGIG (reference sequence).

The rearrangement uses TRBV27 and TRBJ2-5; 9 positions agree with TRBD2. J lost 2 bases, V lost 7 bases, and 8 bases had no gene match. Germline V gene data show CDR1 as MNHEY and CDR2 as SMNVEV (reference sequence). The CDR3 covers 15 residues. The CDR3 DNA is TGTGCCAGCATCCCGCGGGGGGGGGTACAAGAGACCCAGTACTTC. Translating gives CASIPRGGVQETQYF.

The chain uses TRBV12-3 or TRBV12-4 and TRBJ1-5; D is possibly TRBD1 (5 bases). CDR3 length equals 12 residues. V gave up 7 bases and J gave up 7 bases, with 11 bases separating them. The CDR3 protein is CASTWGGQPQHF. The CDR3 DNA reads TGTGCCAGCACCTGGGGGGGACAGCCCCAGCATTTT.

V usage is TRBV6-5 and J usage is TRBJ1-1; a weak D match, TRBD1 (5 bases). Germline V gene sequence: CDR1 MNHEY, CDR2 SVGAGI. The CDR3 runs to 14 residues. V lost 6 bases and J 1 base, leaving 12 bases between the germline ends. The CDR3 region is CASSLGTPNTEAFF. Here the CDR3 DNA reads TGTGCCAGCAGCCTCGGGACTCCGAACACTGAAGCTTTCTTT.

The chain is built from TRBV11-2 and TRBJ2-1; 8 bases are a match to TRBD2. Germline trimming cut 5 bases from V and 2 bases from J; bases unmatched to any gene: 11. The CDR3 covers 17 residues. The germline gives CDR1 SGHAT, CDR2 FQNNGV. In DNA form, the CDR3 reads TGTGCCAGCAGCCACAGAGGGGCGGGGGGCCCCTACAATGAGCAGTTCTTC. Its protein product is CASSHRGAGGPYNEQFF.

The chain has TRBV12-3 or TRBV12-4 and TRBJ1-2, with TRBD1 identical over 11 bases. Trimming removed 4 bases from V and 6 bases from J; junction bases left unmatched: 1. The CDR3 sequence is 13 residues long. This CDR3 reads CASSWDRGNGYTF. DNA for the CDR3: TGTGCCAGCAGTTGGGACAGGGGGAATGGCTACACCTTC.

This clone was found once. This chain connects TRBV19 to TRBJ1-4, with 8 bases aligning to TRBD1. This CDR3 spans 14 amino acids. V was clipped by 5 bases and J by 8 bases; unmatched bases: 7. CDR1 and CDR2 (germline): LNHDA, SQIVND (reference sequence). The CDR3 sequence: CASSPQGAREKLFF. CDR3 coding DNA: TGTGCCAGTAGTCCCCAGGGGGCGCGGGAAAAACTGTTTTTT.

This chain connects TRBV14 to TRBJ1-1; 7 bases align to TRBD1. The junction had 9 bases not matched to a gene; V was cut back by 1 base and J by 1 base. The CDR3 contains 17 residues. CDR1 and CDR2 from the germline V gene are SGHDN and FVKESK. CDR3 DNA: TGTGCCAGCAGCCAAGTCCTTCTGAGGGGGCCGAACACTGAAGCTTTCTTT. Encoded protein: CASSQVLLRGPNTEAFF.

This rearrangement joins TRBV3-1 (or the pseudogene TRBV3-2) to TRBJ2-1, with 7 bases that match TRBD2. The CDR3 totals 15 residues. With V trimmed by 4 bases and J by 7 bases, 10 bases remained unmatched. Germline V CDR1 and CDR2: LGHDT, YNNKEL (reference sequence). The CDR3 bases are TGTGCCAGCAGCCTCGGGACTACCTTGGGGAATGAGCAGTTCTTC. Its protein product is CASSLGTTLGNEQFF.

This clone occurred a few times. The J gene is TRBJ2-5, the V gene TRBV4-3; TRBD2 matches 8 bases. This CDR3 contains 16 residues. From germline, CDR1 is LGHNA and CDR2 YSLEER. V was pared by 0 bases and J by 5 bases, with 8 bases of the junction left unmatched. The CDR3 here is CASSQDPPGGGETQYF. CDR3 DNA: TGCGCCAGCAGCCAAGATCCCCCCGGGGGGGGTGAGACCCAGTACTTC.

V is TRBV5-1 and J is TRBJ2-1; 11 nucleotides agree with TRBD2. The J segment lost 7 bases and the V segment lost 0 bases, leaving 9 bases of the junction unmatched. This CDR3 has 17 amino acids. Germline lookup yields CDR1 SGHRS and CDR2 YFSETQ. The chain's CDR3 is CASSLADPSGGWNEQFF. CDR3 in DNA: TGCGCCAGCAGCTTGGCCGACCCTAGCGGGGGGTGGAATGAGCAGTTCTTC.

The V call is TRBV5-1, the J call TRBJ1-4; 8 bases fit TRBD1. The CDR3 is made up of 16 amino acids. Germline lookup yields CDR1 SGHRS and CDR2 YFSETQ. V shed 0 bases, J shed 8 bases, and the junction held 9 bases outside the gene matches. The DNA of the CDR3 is TGCGCCAGCAGCTTGGACTTCGGACAGGGCGTCGAAAAACTGTTTTTT. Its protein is CASSLDFGQGVEKLFF.

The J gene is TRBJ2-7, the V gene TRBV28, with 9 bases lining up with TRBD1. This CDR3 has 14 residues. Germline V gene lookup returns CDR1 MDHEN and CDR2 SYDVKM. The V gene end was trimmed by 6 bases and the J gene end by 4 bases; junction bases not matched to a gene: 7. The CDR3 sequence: CASRGGQGVYEQYF. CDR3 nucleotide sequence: TGTGCCAGCAGAGGGGGACAGGGAGTATACGAGCAGTACTTC.

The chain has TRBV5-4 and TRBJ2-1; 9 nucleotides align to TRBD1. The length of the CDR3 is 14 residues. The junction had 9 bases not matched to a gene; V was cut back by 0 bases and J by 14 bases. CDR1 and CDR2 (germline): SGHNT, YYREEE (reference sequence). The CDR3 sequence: CASSLGTGVLEEFF. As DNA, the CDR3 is TGTGCCAGCAGCTTGGGGACAGGGGTATTGGAAGAGTTCTTC.

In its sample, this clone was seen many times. This chain's CDR3 is CASSQVYNPSGANVLTF. The CDR3, as DNA: TGCGCCAGCAGCCAAGTTTACAATCCCTCTGGGGCCAACGTCCTGACTTTC. The chain employs TRBV4-3 and TRBJ2-6, with no clear D. CDR3 length: 17 amino acids. Germline V gene sequence: CDR1 LGHNA, CDR2 YSLEER. Trimming cost V 1 base and J 0 bases, with 10 bases left between them.

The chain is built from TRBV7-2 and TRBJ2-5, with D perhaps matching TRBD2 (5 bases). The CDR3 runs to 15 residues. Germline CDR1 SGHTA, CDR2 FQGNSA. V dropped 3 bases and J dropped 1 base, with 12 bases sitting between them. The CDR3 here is CASSLGRGSQETQYF. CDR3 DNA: TGTGCCAGCAGCTTGGGCCGGGGTTCCCAAGAGACCCAGTACTTC.

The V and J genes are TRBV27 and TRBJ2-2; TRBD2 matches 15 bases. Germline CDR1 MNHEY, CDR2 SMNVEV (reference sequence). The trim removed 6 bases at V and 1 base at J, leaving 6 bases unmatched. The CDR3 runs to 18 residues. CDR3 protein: CASRSPGLAGGNTGELFF. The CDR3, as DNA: TGTGCCAGCAGGTCTCCGGGACTAGCGGGGGGGAACACCGGGGAGCTGTTTTTT.

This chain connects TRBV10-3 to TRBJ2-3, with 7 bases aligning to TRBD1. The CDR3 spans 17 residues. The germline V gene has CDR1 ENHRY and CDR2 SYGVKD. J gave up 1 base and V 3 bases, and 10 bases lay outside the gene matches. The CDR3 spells CAISDPPRTGGTDTQYF. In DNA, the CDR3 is TGTGCCATCAGTGATCCACCGCGGACAGGTGGCACAGATACGCAGTATTTT.

The CDR3 DNA sequence: TGTGCCAGCAGCCACTCCAGGGGTGGTGAGCAGTTCTTC. Protein product: CASSHSRGGEQFF. The genes are TRBV3-1 (or the pseudogene TRBV3-2) and TRBJ2-1, with D maybe TRBD1 (6 bases). In germline, CDR1 is LGHDT, CDR2 YNNKEL (reference sequence). CDR3 length: 13 residues. The ends were cut back, 3 bases at V and 9 bases at J, with 12 bases in the middle.

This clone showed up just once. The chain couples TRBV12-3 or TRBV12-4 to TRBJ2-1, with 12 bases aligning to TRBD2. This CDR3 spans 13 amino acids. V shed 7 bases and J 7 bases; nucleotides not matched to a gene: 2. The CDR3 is CASTSGGVNEQFF. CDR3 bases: TGTGCCAGCACTAGCGGGGGGGTGAATGAGCAGTTCTTC.